The clone carrying this T cell receptor beta chain is labeled as medium-sized (0.01 to 0.1%). Its antigen is still unknown. This CDR3 is built from 16 residues. V lost 5 bases and J lost 2, with 18 bases in between. Germline V CDR1 and CDR2: LNHDA, SQIVND (reference sequence). The study sequenced cultured CD4+ T cell DNA using the Oncomine TCR Beta short-read assay. One entry per CDR3 protein, called by TCRdb with MiXCR from the PCR reads. This table has roughly 20,000 distinct CDR3 sequences, 43% appearing once. Specified treatment: roughly 11-day PBMC culture with coronavirus spike peptide pools or control peptides (ViraFEST assay). PCR-confirmed positives ranged from March to December 2020, preceding US Alpha, Beta and Delta variants. These data are taken from a study of vaccination and CD4 T cells after COVID-19. Study context: The stimulus for the cells was overlapping spike peptides derived from SARS-CoV-2, HCoV-NL63, HCoV-OC43 and HCoV-229E.

Points from the study as a whole: The great majority, 304 of 307 vaccine-specific clones, proved spike mono-reactive in convalescent patients.

Sequencing was performed on CD4+ T cells from blood, cultured in vitro, taken after SARS-CoV-2 vaccination. The receptor was derived from a human donor who had recovered from COVID-19. V gene TRBV19 combines with J gene TRBJ2-5; D may match TRBD1 or TRBD2 (6 bases each). The CDR3 coding sequence is TGTGCCAGTAGTCCCGTGAGGGGGGCCGGACAAGAGACCCAGTACTTC. This sequence encodes CASSPVRGAGQETQYF.